The 10 T cell receptor beta chains presented below share a single source sample, sequenced in a study of blood T cell repertoires in COVID-19. Some clones are missing from TCRdb's copy, which holds only in-frame ones; the method was immunoSEQ multiplex PCR. The repertoire holds around 130,000 clones, with around 87% as singletons. Sequencing was carried out using peripheral blood. These receptor sequences come from a woman aged 55-69 years with acute or convalescent COVID-19.

The chain carries TRBV24-1 and TRBJ2-3, with 12 nucleotides matching TRBD1. The V gene's germline CDR1 is KGHDR and CDR2 SFDVKD. CDR3 length: 16 amino acids. V lost 3 bases to trimming and J lost 5 bases; unmatched junction nucleotides: 5. The CDR3 protein is CATSDAGTGGRDTQYF. The CDR3 nucleotides are TGTGCCACCAGTGATGCCGGGACAGGGGGCCGAGATACGCAGTATTTT.

The gene calls are TRBV5-1 and TRBJ1-2; the match to TRBD1 covers 12 bases. CDR1 and CDR2 (germline): SGHRS, YFSETQ. The CDR3 runs to 14 residues. J gave up 8 bases and V 6 bases, and 8 bases lay outside the gene matches. The CDR3 sequence: CASNIGTGGKGYTF. The CDR3 DNA is TGCGCCAGCAACATCGGGACAGGGGGCAAGGGCTACACCTTC.

The CDR3 spells CAWTITGELFF. DNA for the CDR3: TGTGCCTGGACTATCACCGGGGAGCTGTTTTTT. The chain recombines TRBV30 with TRBJ2-2; D remains unclear. This CDR3 region has 11 residues. V was trimmed by 4 bases and J by 4 bases, leaving 4 bases between them. The germline V gene has CDR1 GTSNPN and CDR2 SVGIG (reference sequence). Supplemented by reference TRBV30 and TRBJ2-2, the full variable domain reads SQTIHQWPATLVQPVGSPLSLECTVEGTSNPNLYWYRQAAGRGLQLLFYSVGIGQISSEVPQNLSASRPQDRQFILSSKKLLLSDSGFYLCAWTITGELFFGEGSRLTVL.

The V call is TRBV6-1, the J call TRBJ2-3; weak D call: TRBD1 (6 bases). Germline V CDR1 and CDR2: MNHNS, SASEGT. This CDR3 comprises 17 residues. V dropped 1 base and J dropped 1 base, with 15 bases sitting between them. The CDR3 region is CASSEGRGGYRTDTQYF. CDR3 DNA: TGTGCCAGCAGTGAAGGGAGAGGGGGTTACCGCACAGATACGCAGTATTTT.

The V call is TRBV5-1, the J call TRBJ2-1; D uncertain. The CDR3 loop spans 16 amino acids. The V gene lost 2 bases and the J gene lost 5 bases, with 17 bases spanning the gap. In germline, CDR1 is SGHRS, CDR2 YFSETQ. The CDR3 nucleotides are TGCGCCAGCAGCTTTAGTTTCTCGGGTGTTAACAATGAGCAGTTCTTC. As protein: CASSFSFSGVNNEQFF.

DNA for the CDR3: TGTGCCAGCAGGGGGACAGCGAACTCACCCCTCCACTTT. Translated: CASRGTANSPLHF. The chain employs TRBV6-5 and TRBJ1-6; 7 bases are shared with TRBD1. The CDR3 totals 13 residues. Germline V lookup: CDR1 MNHEY, CDR2 SVGAGI. Trimming at V came to 6 bases and at J to 10 bases, leaving 6 bases not matched to a gene.

The gene calls are TRBV20-1 and TRBJ2-4, with 8 bases identical to TRBD1. The CDR3 sequence is 11 residues long. Trimming at V came to 6 bases and at J to 13 bases, leaving 8 bases not matched to a gene. Germline CDR1 DFQATT, CDR2 SNEGSKA (reference sequence). CDR3 DNA sequence: TGCAGTGCAAACATCGACAGGGGCCAGTACTTC. Its translation: CSANIDRGQYF.

V and J are TRBV9 and TRBJ1-1, with TRBD1 matching over 7 bases. The trim removed 4 bases at V and 7 bases at J, leaving 13 bases unmatched. The CDR3 is 15 amino acids. The V gene's germline CDR1 is SGDLS and CDR2 YYNGEE. CDR3 sequence (DNA): TGTGCCAGCAGCCCAGGGGGTCGGGCAGGTAATGAAGCTTTCTTT. Protein product: CASSPGGRAGNEAFF. The whole variable domain, filled in from reference TRBV9 and TRBJ1-1, reads DSGVTQTPKHLITATGQRVTLRCSPRSGDLSVYWYQQSLDQGLQFLIQYYNGEERAKGNILERFSAQQFPDLHSELNLSSLELGDSALYFCASSPGGRAGNEAFFGQGTRLTVV.

The chain carries TRBV30 and TRBJ2-1; no clear D gene. This CDR3 region has 10 residues. In germline, CDR1 is GTSNPN, CDR2 SVGIG (reference sequence). The germline V and J ends were trimmed by 2 bases and 7 bases, with 3 bases remaining between them. The DNA of the CDR3 is TGTGCCTGGAGTCGTAATGAGCAGTTCTTC. Translated: CAWSRNEQFF.

CDR3 sequence: CASRDRGPDTQYF. The DNA for the CDR3 is TGTGCCAGCAGGGACAGGGGCCCGGATACGCAGTATTTT. This sequence joins TRBV2 and TRBJ2-3; 9 bases are a match to TRBD1. The trim removed 6 bases at V and 6 bases at J, leaving 4 bases unmatched. This CDR3 is built from 13 residues. The germline V gene encodes CDR1 SNHLY and CDR2 FYNNEI.